A selection of T cell receptor beta chains follows, all from one sample in a study of post-analysis software for immune sequencing data. TCRdb itself ran the PCR reads through MiXCR, one entry per CDR3 protein. In the table there are roughly 170,000 distinct CDR3 sequences, 25% to 35% of which are singletons. Sequencing used blood. These receptors were collected from a girl under 18 with multiple sclerosis. The CDR3 runs from the conserved cysteine through the conserved F or W. Fields, in order: D gene, V gene, clone size, J gene, CDR3 protein, CDR3 DNA. The D gene is left open where the match is weak. Expanded clones are given a class, and other clones once, few, many or no size at all.

D gene: -; V gene: TRBV7-9; clone size: many; J gene: TRBJ2-3; CDR3 protein: CASSSHGSTDTQYF; CDR3 DNA: TGTGCCAGCAGCTCACATGGGAGCACAGATACGCAGTATTTT
D gene: -; V gene: TRBV7-3; clone size: many; J gene: TRBJ2-1; CDR3 protein: CASSLRPGSGNEQFF; CDR3 DNA: TGTGCCAGCAGCTTGAGGCCGGGGTCCGGGAATGAGCAGTTCTTC
D gene: -; V gene: TRBV9; clone size: once; J gene: TRBJ1-2; CDR3 protein: CASSAPFSERDYGYTF; CDR3 DNA: TGTGCCAGCAGCGCCCCGTTTTCAGAGCGGGACTATGGTTACACCTTC
D gene: -; V gene: TRBV6-1; clone size: few; J gene: TRBJ1-1; CDR3 protein: CASSEADGRGDTEAFF; CDR3 DNA: TGTGCCAGCAGTGAAGCTGATGGTAGGGGGGACACTGAAGCTTTCTTT
D gene: -; V gene: TRBV12-3/TRBV12-4; clone size: -; J gene: TRBJ1-5; CDR3 protein: CASSFWGSGQPQHF; CDR3 DNA: TGTGCCAGCAGTTTTTGGGGTAGTGGTCAGCCCCAGCATTTT
D gene: TRBD1; V gene: TRBV6-1; clone size: -; J gene: TRBJ1-5; CDR3 protein: CASRIGTGGTQPQHF; CDR3 DNA: TGTGCCAGCAGAATTGGGACAGGGGGCACTCAGCCCCAGCATTTT
D gene: -; V gene: TRBV5-1; clone size: many; J gene: TRBJ2-1; CDR3 protein: CASSLQASSYNEQFF; CDR3 DNA: TGCGCCAGCAGCTTGCAAGCTAGCTCCTACAATGAGCAGTTCTTC
D gene: -; V gene: TRBV3-1; clone size: -; J gene: TRBJ2-3; CDR3 protein: CASSQVDTQYF; CDR3 DNA: TGTGCCAGCAGCCAAGTAGATACGCAGTATTTT
D gene: -; V gene: TRBV7-3; clone size: many; J gene: TRBJ2-7; CDR3 protein: CASSPGDGTYEQYF; CDR3 DNA: TGTGCCAGCAGCCCCGGCGACGGAACCTACGAGCAGTACTTC
D gene: -; V gene: TRBV27; clone size: -; J gene: TRBJ2-6; CDR3 protein: CASSLRGAAGANVLTF; CDR3 DNA: TGTGCCAGCAGCCTGAGAGGGGCAGCTGGGGCCAACGTCCTGACTTTC
D gene: TRBD1; V gene: TRBV29-1; clone size: -; J gene: TRBJ1-1; CDR3 protein: CSAEPGTGNTEAFF; CDR3 DNA: TGCAGCGCGGAACCCGGGACAGGCAACACTGAAGCTTTCTTT
D gene: TRBD1; V gene: TRBV5-1; clone size: -; J gene: TRBJ1-2; CDR3 protein: CASSPLGTANYGYTF; CDR3 DNA: TGCGCCAGCAGCCCATTGGGGACAGCCAACTATGGCTACACCTTC
D gene: TRBD1; V gene: TRBV12-3/TRBV12-4; clone size: -; J gene: TRBJ1-4; CDR3 protein: CASSSGQGAHEKLFF; CDR3 DNA: TGTGCCAGCAGTTCCGGCCAGGGGGCCCATGAAAAACTGTTTTTT
D gene: -; V gene: TRBV29-1; clone size: medium-sized; J gene: TRBJ2-7; CDR3 protein: CSVDIRRGREQYF; CDR3 DNA: TGCAGCGTTGATATCCGTCGAGGTCGCGAGCAGTACTTC
D gene: -; V gene: TRBV30; clone size: -; J gene: TRBJ1-1; CDR3 protein: CAWTGPNTEAFF; CDR3 DNA: TGTGCCTGGACAGGGCCCAACACTGAAGCTTTCTTT
D gene: -; V gene: TRBV2; clone size: -; J gene: TRBJ1-1; CDR3 protein: CASSEARRTEAFF; CDR3 DNA: TGTGCCAGCAGTGAGGCCCGGAGGACTGAAGCTTTCTTT
D gene: -; V gene: TRBV2; clone size: -; J gene: TRBJ1-1; CDR3 protein: CASSEALGGPNTEAFF; CDR3 DNA: TGTGCCAGTAGTGAAGCGCTTGGGGGCCCGAACACTGAAGCTTTCTTT
D gene: -; V gene: TRBV5-1; clone size: many; J gene: TRBJ1-4; CDR3 protein: CASRDLSTNEKLFF; CDR3 DNA: TGCGCCAGCCGGGACTTATCAACTAATGAAAAACTGTTTTTT
D gene: -; V gene: TRBV7-9; clone size: -; J gene: TRBJ1-1; CDR3 protein: CASGGRNTEAFF; CDR3 DNA: TGTGCCAGCGGGGGCCGGAACACTGAAGCTTTCTTT
D gene: -; V gene: TRBV2; clone size: few; J gene: TRBJ1-6; CDR3 protein: CASSGEAFNSPPHF; CDR3 DNA: TGTGCCAGCAGTGGAGAGGCGTTCAATTCACCCCCCCACTTT
D gene: -; V gene: TRBV28; clone size: -; J gene: TRBJ2-2; CDR3 protein: CASGNTGELFF; CDR3 DNA: TGTGCCAGCGGGAACACCGGGGAGCTGTTTTTT
D gene: -; V gene: TRBV11-2; clone size: -; J gene: TRBJ2-5; CDR3 protein: CASSLRFSKRSAETQYF; CDR3 DNA: TGTGCCAGCAGCTTACGGTTCAGCAAGAGGTCGGCGGAGACCCAGTACTTC
D gene: -; V gene: TRBV9; clone size: -; J gene: TRBJ2-5; CDR3 protein: CASSETGVRETQYF; CDR3 DNA: TGTGCCAGCAGCGAGACGGGAGTCCGGGAGACCCAGTACTTC
D gene: -; V gene: TRBV6-1; clone size: -; J gene: TRBJ1-4; CDR3 protein: CASSNTRVDEKLFF; CDR3 DNA: TGTGCCAGCAGTAACACCAGGGTCGACGAAAAACTGTTTTTT
D gene: -; V gene: TRBV25-1; clone size: few; J gene: TRBJ1-5; CDR3 protein: CASSRGNNQPQHF; CDR3 DNA: TGTGCCAGCAGCAGAGGGAACAATCAGCCCCAGCATTTT
D gene: -; V gene: TRBV5-1; clone size: few; J gene: TRBJ2-5; CDR3 protein: CASSHPTSVMETQYF; CDR3 DNA: TGCGCCAGCAGCCACCCGACTAGTGTTATGGAGACCCAGTACTTC
D gene: -; V gene: TRBV4-1; clone size: many; J gene: TRBJ2-3; CDR3 protein: CASSQLDMGFTDTQYF; CDR3 DNA: TGCGCCAGCAGCCAATTGGATATGGGTTTCACAGATACGCAGTATTTT
D gene: TRBD1; V gene: TRBV10-3; clone size: -; J gene: TRBJ1-4; CDR3 protein: CAISESGTEGEKLFF; CDR3 DNA: TGTGCCATCAGTGAGTCCGGGACAGAGGGAGAAAAACTGTTTTTT
D gene: -; V gene: TRBV28; clone size: -; J gene: TRBJ2-7; CDR3 protein: CASSLIWSFPAYEQYF; CDR3 DNA: TGTGCCAGCAGTTTAATCTGGTCATTCCCCGCCTACGAGCAGTACTTC
D gene: TRBD1; V gene: TRBV6-5; clone size: -; J gene: TRBJ1-6; CDR3 protein: CASSYGQGGSPLHF; CDR3 DNA: TGTGCCAGCAGTTACGGACAGGGTGGTTCACCCCTCCACTTT
D gene: -; V gene: TRBV5-1; clone size: -; J gene: TRBJ1-2; CDR3 protein: CASSTDLYGYTF; CDR3 DNA: TGCGCCAGCAGCACAGACCTCTATGGCTACACCTTC
D gene: TRBD2; V gene: TRBV2; clone size: -; J gene: TRBJ2-5; CDR3 protein: CASKAGEETQYF; CDR3 DNA: TGTGCCAGCAAGGCGGGGGAAGAGACCCAGTACTTC
D gene: -; V gene: TRBV27; clone size: -; J gene: TRBJ1-2; CDR3 protein: CASRSINGAVTNYGYTF; CDR3 DNA: TGTGCCAGCAGATCCATTAATGGGGCCGTGACAAACTATGGCTACACCTTC
D gene: -; V gene: TRBV6-2/TRBV6-3; clone size: -; J gene: TRBJ2-3; CDR3 protein: CASSITGTDTQYF; CDR3 DNA: TGTGCCAGCAGTATTACCGGGACAGATACGCAGTATTTT
D gene: -; V gene: TRBV12-3/TRBV12-4; clone size: many; J gene: TRBJ2-3; CDR3 protein: CASSRTDTQYF; CDR3 DNA: TGTGCCAGCAGCCGCACAGATACGCAGTATTTT